Sequencing of this T cell receptor (beta chain) was carried out in a study of blood T cell repertoires in COVID-19. Assay used: immunoSEQ multiplex PCR; TCRdb lists only in-frame clones, some missing. Of about 170,000 clones detected, around 80% appear once; the ten largest clones hold roughly 15%. CDR1 is SGHRS, CDR2 YFSETQ, per germline. The V and J ends lost 1 base and 0 bases, in that order; junction bases with no gene match: 2. This CDR3 spans 16 amino acids. This TCR was recovered from a woman in her 70s with COVID-19, enrolled during active disease. Sample: peripheral blood. The rearrangement links TRBV5-1 to TRBJ2-2, with 8 bases identical to TRBD1. As DNA, the CDR3 is TGCGCCAGCAGCTTGAACAGGGGGTCGAACACCGGGGAGCTGTTTTTT. It yields the protein CASSLNRGSNTGELFF.